This record looks at one T cell receptor beta chain sequence and its context. This sample is part of a study of blood T cell repertoires in COVID-19. Study information: T cells, B-cell-depleted T cells, or PBMCs provided the cDNA or gDNA that served as material.

Per the study methods: Quantification of nucleated cells was approximated via reference gene primer amplification. Here immunoSEQ multiplex PCR was the method, and the copy in TCRdb shows in-frame clones only, minus some. That table gives V, J and clone size, and the DNA gave D and trimming. The sample contains about 73,000 clones, roughly 83% of which appear only once. The V end was cut by 4 bases, the J end by 0 bases, with 20 bases between. This CDR3 has 18 amino acids. The sequence was collected from a woman aged 55-75 years with acute or convalescent COVID-19. V and J are TRBV5-3 and TRBJ1-3; D might be TRBD1 (6 bases). TRBV5-3 is recorded as an ORF, its role being uncertain. The material sequenced was peripheral blood. As DNA, the CDR3 is TGTGCCAGAAGCCCAAATCACAGGGTAGCAGTCTCTGGAAACACCATATATTTT. Translating it yields CARSPNHRVAVSGNTIYF.